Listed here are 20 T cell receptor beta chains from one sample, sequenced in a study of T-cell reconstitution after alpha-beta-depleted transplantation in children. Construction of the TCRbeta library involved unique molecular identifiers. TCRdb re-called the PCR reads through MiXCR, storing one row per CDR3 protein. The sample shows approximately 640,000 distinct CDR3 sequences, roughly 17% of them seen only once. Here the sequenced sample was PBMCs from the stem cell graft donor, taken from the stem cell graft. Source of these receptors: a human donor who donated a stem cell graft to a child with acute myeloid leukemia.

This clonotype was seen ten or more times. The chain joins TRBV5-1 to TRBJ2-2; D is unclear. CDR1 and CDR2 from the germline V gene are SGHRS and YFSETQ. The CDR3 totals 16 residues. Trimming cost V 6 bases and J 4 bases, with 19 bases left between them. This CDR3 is CASTPQPSVGTGELFF. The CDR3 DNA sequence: TGCGCCAGCACCCCACAACCATCTGTAGGCACCGGGGAGCTGTTTTTT.

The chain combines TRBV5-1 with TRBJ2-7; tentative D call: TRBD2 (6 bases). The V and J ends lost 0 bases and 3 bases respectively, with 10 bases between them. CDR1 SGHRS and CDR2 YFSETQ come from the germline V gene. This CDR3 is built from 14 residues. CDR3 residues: CASSLGVTSYEQYF. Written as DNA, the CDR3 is TGCGCCAGCAGCTTGGGGGTGACTAGCTACGAGCAGTACTTC.

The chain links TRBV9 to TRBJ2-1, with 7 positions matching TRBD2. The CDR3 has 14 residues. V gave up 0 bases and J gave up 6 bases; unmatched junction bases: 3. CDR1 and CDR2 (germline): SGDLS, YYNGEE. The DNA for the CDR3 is TGTGCCAGCAGCGTAGGGGGGAGGGTCAATGAGCAGTTCTTC. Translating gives CASSVGGRVNEQFF.

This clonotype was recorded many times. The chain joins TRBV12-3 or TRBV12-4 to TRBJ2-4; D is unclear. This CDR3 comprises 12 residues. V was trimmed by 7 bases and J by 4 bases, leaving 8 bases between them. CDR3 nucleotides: TGTGCCAGCAAAGGGTCGAAAAACATTCAGTACTTC. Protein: CASKGSKNIQYF.

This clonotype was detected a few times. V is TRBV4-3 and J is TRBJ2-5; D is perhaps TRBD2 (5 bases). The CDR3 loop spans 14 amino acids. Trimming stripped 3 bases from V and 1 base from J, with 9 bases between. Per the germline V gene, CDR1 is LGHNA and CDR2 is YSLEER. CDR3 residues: CASSQSSLQETQYF. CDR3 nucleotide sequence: TGCGCCAGCAGCCAGTCTAGCCTCCAAGAGACCCAGTACTTC.

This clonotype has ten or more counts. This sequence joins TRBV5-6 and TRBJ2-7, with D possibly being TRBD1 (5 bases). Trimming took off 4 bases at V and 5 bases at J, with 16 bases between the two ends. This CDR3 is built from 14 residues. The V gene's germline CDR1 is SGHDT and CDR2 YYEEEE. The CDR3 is CASSPQGRVHEQYF. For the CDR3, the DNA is TGTGCCAGCAGCCCCCAGGGCAGGGTCCACGAGCAGTACTTC.

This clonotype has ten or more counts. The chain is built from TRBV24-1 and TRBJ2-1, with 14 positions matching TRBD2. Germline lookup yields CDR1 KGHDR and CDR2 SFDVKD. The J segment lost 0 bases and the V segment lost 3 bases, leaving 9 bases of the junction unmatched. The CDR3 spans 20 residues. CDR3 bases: TGTGCCACCAGTGATGGAGGGACTAGCGGGGGCCACAGCTCCTACAATGAGCAGTTCTTC. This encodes CATSDGGTSGGHSSYNEQFF.

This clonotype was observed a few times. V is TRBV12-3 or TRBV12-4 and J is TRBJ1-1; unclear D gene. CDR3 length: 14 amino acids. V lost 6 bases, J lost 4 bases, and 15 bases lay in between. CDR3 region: CASRLGTSATEAFF. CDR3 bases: TGTGCCAGCAGATTGGGCACCTCGGCCACTGAAGCTTTCTTT.

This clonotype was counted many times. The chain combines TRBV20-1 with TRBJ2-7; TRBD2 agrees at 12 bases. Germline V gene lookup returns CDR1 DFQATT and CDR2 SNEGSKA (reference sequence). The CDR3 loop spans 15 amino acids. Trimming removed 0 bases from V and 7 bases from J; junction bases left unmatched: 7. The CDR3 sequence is CSAREETSGGQEQYF. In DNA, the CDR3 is TGCAGTGCTAGAGAAGAGACTAGCGGGGGACAAGAGCAGTACTTC.

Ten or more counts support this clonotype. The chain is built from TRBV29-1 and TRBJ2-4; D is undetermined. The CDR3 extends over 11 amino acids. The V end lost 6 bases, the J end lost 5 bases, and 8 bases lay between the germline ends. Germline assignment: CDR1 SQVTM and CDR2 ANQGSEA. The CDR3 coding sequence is TGCAGCGTCAGACGGGAAAACATTCAGTACTTC. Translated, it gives CSVRRENIQYF.

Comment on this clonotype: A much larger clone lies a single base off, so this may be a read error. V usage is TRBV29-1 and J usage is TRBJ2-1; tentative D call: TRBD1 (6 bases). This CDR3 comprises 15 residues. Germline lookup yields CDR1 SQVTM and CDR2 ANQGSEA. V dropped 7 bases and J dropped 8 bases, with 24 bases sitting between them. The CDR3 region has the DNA TGCAGCGCCAAAGACAGGCCCCAGGACGGCGATGAGCAGTTCTTC. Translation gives CSAKDRPQDGDEQFF.

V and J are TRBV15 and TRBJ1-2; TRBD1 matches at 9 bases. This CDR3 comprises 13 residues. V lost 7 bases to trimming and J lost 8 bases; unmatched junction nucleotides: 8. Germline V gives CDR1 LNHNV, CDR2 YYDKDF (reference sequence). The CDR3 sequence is CATTTGTGPGYTF. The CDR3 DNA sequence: TGTGCCACCACCACGGGGACAGGGCCCGGCTACACCTTC.

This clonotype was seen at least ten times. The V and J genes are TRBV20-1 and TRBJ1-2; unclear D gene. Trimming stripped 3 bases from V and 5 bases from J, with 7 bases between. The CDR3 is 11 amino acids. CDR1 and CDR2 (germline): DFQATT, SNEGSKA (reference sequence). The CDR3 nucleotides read TGCAGTGCTAGCCCAAGTTATGGCTACACCTTC. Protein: CSASPSYGYTF.

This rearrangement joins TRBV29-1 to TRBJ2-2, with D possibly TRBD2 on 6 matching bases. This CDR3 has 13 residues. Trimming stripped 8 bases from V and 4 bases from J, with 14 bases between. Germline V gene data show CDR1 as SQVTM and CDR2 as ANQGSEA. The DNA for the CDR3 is TGCAGCCCTACGTGGGGGGTCACCGGGGAGCTGTTTTTT. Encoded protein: CSPTWGVTGELFF.

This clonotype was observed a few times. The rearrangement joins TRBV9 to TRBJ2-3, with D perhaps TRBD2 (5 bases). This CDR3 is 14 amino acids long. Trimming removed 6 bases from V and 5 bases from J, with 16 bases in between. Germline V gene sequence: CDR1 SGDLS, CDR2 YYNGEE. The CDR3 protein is CASTPYPGIDTQYF. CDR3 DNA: TGTGCCAGCACCCCCTATCCGGGGATAGATACGCAGTATTTT.

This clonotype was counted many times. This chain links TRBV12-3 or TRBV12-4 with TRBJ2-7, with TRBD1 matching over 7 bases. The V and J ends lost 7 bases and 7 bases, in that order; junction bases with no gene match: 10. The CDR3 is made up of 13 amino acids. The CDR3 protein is CASKATGEMEQYF. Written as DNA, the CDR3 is TGTGCCAGCAAGGCCACAGGGGAGATGGAGCAGTACTTC.

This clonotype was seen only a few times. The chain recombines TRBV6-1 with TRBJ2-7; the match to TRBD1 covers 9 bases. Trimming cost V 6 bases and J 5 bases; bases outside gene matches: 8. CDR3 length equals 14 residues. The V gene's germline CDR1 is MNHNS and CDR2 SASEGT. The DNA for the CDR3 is TGTGCCAGCAGCAGAACAGGGGGCAAAAACGAGCAGTACGTC. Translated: CASSRTGGKNEQYV.

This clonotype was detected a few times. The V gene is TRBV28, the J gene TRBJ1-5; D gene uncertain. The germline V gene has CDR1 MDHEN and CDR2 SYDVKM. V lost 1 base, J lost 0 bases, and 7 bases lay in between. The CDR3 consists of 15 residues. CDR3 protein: CASSLYGVSNQPQHF. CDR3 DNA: TGTGCCAGCAGTTTATATGGGGTTAGCAATCAGCCCCAGCATTTT.

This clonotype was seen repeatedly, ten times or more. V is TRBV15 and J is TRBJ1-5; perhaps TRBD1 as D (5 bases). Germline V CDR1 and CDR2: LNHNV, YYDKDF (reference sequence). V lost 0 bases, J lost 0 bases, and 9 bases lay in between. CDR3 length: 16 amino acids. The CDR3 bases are TGTGCCACCAGCAGAGACAGGGCTGTTAGCAATCAGCCCCAGCATTTT. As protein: CATSRDRAVSNQPQHF.

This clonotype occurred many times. In nucleotides, the CDR3 is TGTGCCAGCAGCTCCCGCGGGCCCTACGAGCAGTACTTC. Its translation is CASSSRGPYEQYF. This chain links TRBV7-2 with TRBJ2-7; D might be TRBD2 (5 bases). This CDR3 has 13 amino acids. Trimming cost V 4 bases and J 2 bases, with 9 bases left between them. Germline CDR1 SGHTA, CDR2 FQGNSA.